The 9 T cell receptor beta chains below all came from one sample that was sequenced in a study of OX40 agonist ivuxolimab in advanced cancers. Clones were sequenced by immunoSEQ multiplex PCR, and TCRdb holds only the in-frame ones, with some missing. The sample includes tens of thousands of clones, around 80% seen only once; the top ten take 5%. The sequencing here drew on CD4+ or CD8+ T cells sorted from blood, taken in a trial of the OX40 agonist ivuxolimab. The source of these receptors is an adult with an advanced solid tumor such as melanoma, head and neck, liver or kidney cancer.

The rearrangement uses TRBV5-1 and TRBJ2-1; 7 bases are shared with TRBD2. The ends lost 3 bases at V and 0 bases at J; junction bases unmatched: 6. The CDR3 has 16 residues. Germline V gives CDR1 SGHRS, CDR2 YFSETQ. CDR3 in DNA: TGCGCCAGCAGCTCGGGAGCGGGAAACTCCTACAATGAGCAGTTCTTC. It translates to CASSSGAGNSYNEQFF. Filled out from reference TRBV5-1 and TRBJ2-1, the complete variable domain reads KAGVTQTPRYLIKTRGQQVTLSCSPISGHRSVSWYQQTPGQGLQFLFEYFSETQRNKGNFPGRFSGRQFSNSRSEMNVSTLELGDSALYLCASSSGAGNSYNEQFFGPGTRLTVL.

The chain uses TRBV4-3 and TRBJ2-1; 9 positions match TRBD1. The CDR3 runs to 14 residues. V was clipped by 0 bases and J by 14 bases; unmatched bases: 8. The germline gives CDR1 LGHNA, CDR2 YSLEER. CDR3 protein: CASSQEPGQGYKFF. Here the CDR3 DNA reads TGCGCCAGCAGCCAAGAGCCGGGACAGGGATATAAGTTCTTC.

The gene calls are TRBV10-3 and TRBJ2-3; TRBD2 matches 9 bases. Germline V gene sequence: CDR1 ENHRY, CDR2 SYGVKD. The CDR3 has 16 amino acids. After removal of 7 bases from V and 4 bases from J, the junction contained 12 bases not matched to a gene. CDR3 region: CAITPRLAAGADTQYF. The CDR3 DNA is TGTGCCATCACGCCAAGACTAGCGGCTGGGGCAGATACGCAGTATTTT.

The CDR3 DNA reads as TGTGCCAGCAGCGTAGAATCCGGGGTTCGTTATAATTCACCCCTCCACTTT. This codes for CASSVESGVRYNSPLHF. The V and J genes are TRBV9 and TRBJ1-6, with D uncertain. Germline CDR1 SGDLS, CDR2 YYNGEE. V lost 0 bases, J lost 4 bases, and 14 bases lay in between. The CDR3 has 17 amino acids.

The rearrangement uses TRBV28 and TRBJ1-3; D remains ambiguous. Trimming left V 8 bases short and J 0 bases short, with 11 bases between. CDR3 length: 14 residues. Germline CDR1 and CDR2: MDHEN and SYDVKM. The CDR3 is CASQDGNSGNTIYF. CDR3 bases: TGTGCCAGCCAGGACGGGAACTCTGGAAACACCATATATTTT.

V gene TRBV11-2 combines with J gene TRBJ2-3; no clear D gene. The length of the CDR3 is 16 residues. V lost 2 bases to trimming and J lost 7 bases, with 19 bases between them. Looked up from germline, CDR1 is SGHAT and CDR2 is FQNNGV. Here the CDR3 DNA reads TGTGCCAGCAGCTTATGGGGTGCCTCTGGTTCATATACGCAGTATTTT. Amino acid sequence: CASSLWGASGSYTQYF.

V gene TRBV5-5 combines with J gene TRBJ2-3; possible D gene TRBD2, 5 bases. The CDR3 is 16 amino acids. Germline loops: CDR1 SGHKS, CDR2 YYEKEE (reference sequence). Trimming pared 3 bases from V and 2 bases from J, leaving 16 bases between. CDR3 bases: TGTGCCAGCAGCTCCGGGGTCCAAGATTTCACAGATACGCAGTATTTT. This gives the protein CASSSGVQDFTDTQYF.

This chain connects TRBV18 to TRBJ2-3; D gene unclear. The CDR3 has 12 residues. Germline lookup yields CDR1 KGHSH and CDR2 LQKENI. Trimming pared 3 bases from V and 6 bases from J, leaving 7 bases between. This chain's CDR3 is CASSPSSDTQYF. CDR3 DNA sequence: TGTGCCAGCTCACCGTCGTCTGATACGCAGTATTTT.

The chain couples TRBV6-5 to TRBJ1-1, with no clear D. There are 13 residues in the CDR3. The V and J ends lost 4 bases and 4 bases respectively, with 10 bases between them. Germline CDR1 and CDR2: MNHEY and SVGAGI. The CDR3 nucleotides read TGTGCCAGCAGTTCGGGTTGGGGCACTGAAGCTTTCTTT. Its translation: CASSSGWGTEAFF.